This TCR beta chain was recorded in a study of response to subunit inactivated influenza vaccine. Study-level results: The authors offered the suggestion that each seasonal influenza vaccination recruits few new T cells.

This clonotype was counted a few times. The antigen remains unidentified. TCRdb reprocessed the RT-PCR reads with MiXCR, giving one entry per CDR3 protein. The table lists 630,000 or so distinct CDR3 sequences, around 14% of them singletons. There are 16 residues in the CDR3. With 6 bases removed from V and 3 bases from J, the gap between germline ends came to 20 bases. CDR1 SGHRS and CDR2 YFSETQ come from the germline V gene. The sample in question was PBMCs from blood, obtained 11 to 12 days after vaccination. This receptor was obtained from a man aged 50-59 years who received an inactivated influenza vaccine. The V call is TRBV5-1, the J call TRBJ2-3, with D maybe TRBD1 (5 bases). The CDR3 bases are TGCGCCAGCAAAATCTACAGGCCCGACGGGACAGATACGCAGTATTTT. This translates into CASKIYRPDGTDTQYF.